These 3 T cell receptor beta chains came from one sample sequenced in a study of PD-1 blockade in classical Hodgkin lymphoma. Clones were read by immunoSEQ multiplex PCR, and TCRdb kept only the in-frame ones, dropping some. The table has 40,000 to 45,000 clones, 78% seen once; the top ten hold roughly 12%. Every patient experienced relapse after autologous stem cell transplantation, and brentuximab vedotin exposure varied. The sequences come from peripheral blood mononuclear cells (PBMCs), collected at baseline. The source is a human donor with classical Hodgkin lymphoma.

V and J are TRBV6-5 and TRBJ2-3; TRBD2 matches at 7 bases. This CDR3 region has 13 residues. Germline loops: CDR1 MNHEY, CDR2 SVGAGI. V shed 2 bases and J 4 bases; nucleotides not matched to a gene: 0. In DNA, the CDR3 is TGTGCCAGCAGTTACGGGGGGGCAGATACGCAGTATTTT. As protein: CASSYGGADTQYF.

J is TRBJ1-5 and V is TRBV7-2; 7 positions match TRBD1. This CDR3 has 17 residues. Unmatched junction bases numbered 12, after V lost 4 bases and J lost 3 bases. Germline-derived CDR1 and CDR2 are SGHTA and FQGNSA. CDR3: CASSSRGGAAPNQPQHF. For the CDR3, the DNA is TGTGCCAGCAGCTCTAGAGGGGGCGCAGCCCCCAATCAGCCCCAGCATTTT. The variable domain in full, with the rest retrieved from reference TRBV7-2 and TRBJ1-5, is GAGVSQSPSNKVTEKGKDVELRCDPISGHTALYWYRQSLGQGLEFLIYFQGNSAPDKSGLPSDRFSAERTGGSVSTLTIQRTQQEDSAVYLCASSSRGGAAPNQPQHFGDGTRLSIL.

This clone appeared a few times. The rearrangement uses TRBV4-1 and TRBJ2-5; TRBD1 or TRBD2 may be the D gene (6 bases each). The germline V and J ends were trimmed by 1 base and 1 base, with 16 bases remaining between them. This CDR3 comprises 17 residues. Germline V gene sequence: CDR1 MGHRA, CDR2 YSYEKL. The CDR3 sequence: CASSQVVLGGSQETQYF. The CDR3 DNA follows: TGCGCCAGCAGCCAAGTTGTATTGGGGGGCTCCCAAGAGACCCAGTACTTC.